The sequence of this T cell receptor beta chain was determined in a study of blood T cell repertoires in COVID-19. The junction had 4 bases not matched to a gene; V was cut back by 6 bases and J by 4 bases. There are 13 residues in the CDR3. The germline V gene encodes CDR1 SGDLS and CDR2 YYNGEE. Study processing details: Estimated nucleated cell counts came from reference gene primer amplification. Libraries were prepared by immunoSEQ multiplex PCR; TCRdb keeps only in-frame clonotypes and omits some of them. V and J calls and clone size are copied from that table; D and trimming were computed from the DNA. The sample includes hundreds of thousands of clones, approximately 88% seen only once; the top ten take roughly an eighth. Enrolled during active infection, Seattle patients were then followed longitudinally.

The TCR sequence derives from a woman aged 45 to 65 with COVID-19, enrolled during active disease. This chain joins TRBV9 and TRBJ1-3; 7 positions agree with TRBD1. The material sequenced was peripheral blood. CDR3 in amino acids: CASKETGGNTIYF. CDR3 DNA: TGTGCCAGCAAAGAGACAGGGGGAAACACCATATATTTT.